The clone carrying this TCR beta chain was detected ten times or more. The antigen is undetermined. A universal primer site and UMIs were added as TCR cDNA was made by 5'RACE template switching. TCRdb ran MiXCR on the 5' RACE reads and lists one entry per CDR3 protein. The sample comprises about 74,000 distinct CDR3 sequences, approximately 6.9% of which are singletons, and roughly 35% rests with the top ten. Germline V lookup: CDR1 SNHLY, CDR2 FYNNEI. The CDR3 has 18 amino acids. Trimming removed 2 bases from V and 1 base from J, with 18 bases in between. The data stem from a study of T cells after yellow fever vaccination. Study findings and constraints: Booster samples showed a return of most primary-vaccination clones (roughly 96% CD4, approximately 88% CD8). Peaking on day 5 versus 15, the secondary response was faster but weaker. FACS-sorted repertoires could harbor abundant contaminating bulk-population clonotypes.

The chain carries TRBV2 and TRBJ2-1; TRBD1 or TRBD2 may be the D gene (5 bases each). This receptor was obtained from a man younger than 35 who received the YFV17D yellow fever vaccine. The input for sequencing was CD8+ T cells sorted from PBMCs, taken around 5 days after the first yellow fever vaccination. CDR3 sequence (DNA): TGTGCCAGCAGTGAATCGGACAAGGCAAGAGGGTCCTACAATGAGCAGTTCTTC. Translation gives CASSESDKARGSYNEQFF. Filled out from reference TRBV2 and TRBJ2-1, the complete variable domain reads EPEVTQTPSHQVTQMGQEVILRCVPISNHLYFYWYRQILGQKVEFLVSFYNNEISEKSEIFDDQFSVERPDGSNFTLKIRSTKLEDSAMYFCASSESDKARGSYNEQFFGPGTRLTVL.